The subject of this entry is one TCR beta chain. The CDR3 extends over 15 amino acids. Germline values: CDR1 GTSNPN, CDR2 SVGIG (reference sequence). The V end was cut by 4 bases, the J end by 4 bases, with 19 bases between. This specimen comes from a study of blood T cell repertoires in COVID-19. Study-level information: PBMCs, B-cell-depleted T cells, or T cells provided the cDNA or gDNA that made up the material.

Here immunoSEQ multiplex PCR was the method, and the copy in TCRdb shows in-frame clones only, minus some. The sample includes approximately 170,000 clones, 89% seen only once; the top ten take 1.5% to 2%. The source of this sequence is a man aged 18 to 35 who had recovered from COVID-19. Sequencing used peripheral blood. The V gene is TRBV30, the J gene TRBJ1-2; weak D call: TRBD1 (6 bases). The CDR3 DNA reads TGTGCCTGGACCGCTCGCAGGGGTCGGGCCTATGGCTACACCTTC. Translation gives CAWTARRGRAYGYTF.